The 29 T cell receptor beta chains below were found in one sample sequenced in a study of PD-1 blockade in classical Hodgkin lymphoma. All the patients suffered relapse after autologous stem cell transplantation, and brentuximab vedotin exposure differed. The table came from immunoSEQ multiplex PCR; TCRdb's copy has only in-frame clones and leaves some out. The top ten hold more than 6.5% of the sample, which has roughly 35,000 clones, around nine tenths seen once. The sequences come from peripheral blood mononuclear cells (PBMCs), collected before the second cycle of nivolumab. These TCRs come from a human donor with classical Hodgkin lymphoma.

The rearrangement joins TRBV25-1 to TRBJ2-2; D is uncertain. The CDR3 spans 14 residues. Germline V gene data show CDR1 as MGHDK and CDR2 as SYGVNS. The V and J ends lost 7 bases and 0 bases respectively, with 9 bases between them. The DNA for the CDR3 is TGTGCCAGCAATGGGCCCGCGAACACCGGGGAGCTGTTTTTT. Encoded protein: CASNGPANTGELFF.

This chain uses TRBV7-9 with TRBJ1-1, with D possibly being TRBD1 (5 bases). Germline CDR1 is SEHNR and CDR2 is FQNEAQ (reference sequence). V was cut by 5 bases and J by 1 base, with 14 bases left in between. This CDR3 spans 15 amino acids. The CDR3 spells CASSPIRDRNTEAFF. The CDR3 region has the DNA TGTGCCAGCAGCCCAATCAGGGACCGGAACACTGAAGCTTTCTTT. The whole variable domain, remainder taken from reference TRBV7-9 and TRBJ1-1, is DTGVSQNPRHKITKRGQNVTFRCDPISEHNRLYWYRQTLGQGPEFLTYFQNEAQLEKSRLLSDRFSAERPKGSFSTLEIQRTEQGDSAMYLCASSPIRDRNTEAFFGQGTRLTVV.

The chain recombines TRBV9 with TRBJ2-2, with unresolved D. The CDR3 runs to 16 residues. The V and J ends lost 0 bases and 1 base respectively, with 10 bases between them. From germline, CDR1 is SGDLS and CDR2 YYNGEE. The CDR3 loop is CASSVAIRQNTGELFF. The CDR3 coding sequence is TGTGCCAGCAGCGTAGCTATCAGACAGAACACCGGGGAGCTGTTTTTT.

This chain uses TRBV7-9 with TRBJ1-3, with 8 positions matching TRBD1. After removal of 5 bases from V and 4 bases from J, the junction contained 4 bases not matched to a gene. Germline V gives CDR1 SEHNR, CDR2 FQNEAQ (reference sequence). The length of the CDR3 is 14 residues. The chain's CDR3 is CASSRTGSGNTIYF. The CDR3 DNA is TGTGCCAGCAGCCGGACAGGGTCAGGAAACACCATATATTTT.

The rearrangement links TRBV6-1 to TRBJ2-7, with D uncertain. Germline loops: CDR1 MNHNS, CDR2 SASEGT. V dropped 2 bases and J dropped 2 bases, with 10 bases sitting between them. The CDR3 contains 14 residues. CDR3 sequence reads: CASSEFFTAYEQYF. The CDR3 region has the DNA TGTGCCAGCAGTGAATTTTTTACGGCCTACGAGCAGTACTTC.

This clone showed up just once. The chain uses TRBV4-2 and TRBJ2-1; TRBD2 matches 13 bases. V lost 3 bases to trimming and J lost 0 bases; unmatched junction nucleotides: 23. This CDR3 is 24 amino acids long. The germline CDR1 and CDR2 sequences are LGHNA and YNFKEQ. The CDR3 is CASSHLKLAGGTHSLKSSYNEQFF. Here the CDR3 DNA reads TGTGCCAGCAGCCACCTGAAACTAGCGGGAGGGACACACAGCCTCAAAAGCTCCTACAATGAGCAGTTCTTC.

The chain couples TRBV5-8 to TRBJ2-3, with TRBD2 matching 12 bases. The ends lost 2 bases at V and 5 bases at J; junction bases unmatched: 3. Germline assignment: CDR1 SGHTS and CDR2 YDEGEE. This CDR3 has 15 residues. The CDR3 nucleotides are TGTGCCAGCAGCTTTGGACTAGCGGGATTAGATACGCAGTATTTT. This codes for CASSFGLAGLDTQYF.

The gene calls are TRBV5-1 and TRBJ2-5; 13 nucleotides agree with TRBD2. With V trimmed by 3 bases and J by 5 bases, 7 bases remained unmatched. The germline gives CDR1 SGHRS, CDR2 YFSETQ. This CDR3 is built from 16 residues. The CDR3 DNA is TGCGCCAGCAGCTCTGGGACTAGCGGGAATAGGGAGACCCAGTACTTC. Amino acid sequence: CASSSGTSGNRETQYF.

The chain has TRBV13 and TRBJ1-1; D remains ambiguous. CDR3 length: 14 residues. Germline CDR1 and CDR2: PRHDT and FYEKMQ (reference sequence). Trimming took 5 bases from V and 1 from J, leaving 11 bases between them. The CDR3 is CASSLSKGNTEAFF. The CDR3 nucleotides are TGTGCCAGCAGCCTCAGCAAGGGGAACACTGAAGCTTTCTTT.

The chain combines TRBV11-2 with TRBJ1-3; TRBD1 aligns across 7 bases. This CDR3 region has 18 residues. Trimming cost V 4 bases and J 1 base; bases outside gene matches: 13. Germline V gene sequence: CDR1 SGHAT, CDR2 FQNNGV. The CDR3 DNA is TGTGCCAGCAGCTCCTTGAGACAGGGCAAGGGGTCTGGAAACACCATATATTTT. Protein: CASSSLRQGKGSGNTIYF. The full variable domain, in which reference TRBV11-2 and TRBJ1-3 provide the parts outside the CDR3, is EAGVAQSPRYKIIEKRQSVAFWCNPISGHATLYWYQQILGQGPKLLIQFQNNGVVDDSQLPKDRFSAERLKGVDSTLKIQPAKLEDSAVYLCASSSLRQGKGSGNTIYFGEGSWLTVV.

The rearrangement links TRBV30 to TRBJ2-3; D is perhaps TRBD1 (5 bases). The V gene lost 0 bases and the J gene lost 9 bases, with 10 bases spanning the gap. CDR3 length equals 12 residues. CDR1 GTSNPN and CDR2 SVGIG come from the germline V gene (reference sequence). DNA of the CDR3: TGTGCCTGGAGTGTACAGGAGTGGACGCAGTATTTT. Translating it yields CAWSVQEWTQYF.

V usage is TRBV7-9 and J usage is TRBJ1-2, with 10 bases aligning to TRBD1. Germline assignment: CDR1 SEHNR and CDR2 FQNEAQ (reference sequence). The length of the CDR3 is 13 residues. With V trimmed by 5 bases and J by 12 bases, 9 bases remained unmatched. CDR3 region: CASSLDRGRLNTF. CDR3 nucleotides: TGTGCCAGCAGCCTTGACAGGGGGCGATTGAACACCTTC.

The chain combines TRBV6-5 with TRBJ2-3; D call uncertain. Germline assignment: CDR1 MNHEY and CDR2 SVGAGI. Trimming shortened V by 5 bases and J by 5 bases, and 11 bases separated the two germline ends. The CDR3 is 13 amino acids. CDR3 loop: CASSRNPIDTQYF. The CDR3 coding sequence is TGTGCCAGCAGTCGGAACCCCATAGATACGCAGTATTTT.

J is TRBJ2-7 and V is TRBV2; no clear D gene. The CDR3 sequence is 13 residues long. V dropped 5 bases and J dropped 2 bases, with 10 bases sitting between them. Germline CDR1 is SNHLY and CDR2 is FYNNEI. The CDR3 loop is CASSRDGPYEQYF. The CDR3 DNA reads TGTGCCAGCAGTAGAGATGGCCCCTACGAGCAGTACTTC.

The gene calls are TRBV9 and TRBJ2-1; tentatively, D is TRBD1 or TRBD2 (5 bases each). Per the germline V gene, CDR1 is SGDLS and CDR2 is YYNGEE. V dropped 5 bases and J dropped 9 bases, with 12 bases sitting between them. CDR3 size: 12 residues. This CDR3 reads CASSGLGAEQFF. DNA of the CDR3: TGTGCCAGCAGTGGGCTCGGGGCTGAGCAGTTCTTC.

The rearrangement links TRBV5-4 to TRBJ1-2; 8 nucleotides match TRBD1. Germline V gives CDR1 SGHNT, CDR2 YYREEE (reference sequence). V shed 5 bases, J shed 1 base, and the junction held 10 bases outside the gene matches. The CDR3 runs 16 residues. The CDR3 region has the DNA TGTGCCAGCAGTCGGGCCGGGACAGGACATAACTATGGCTACACCTTC. It translates to CASSRAGTGHNYGYTF.

The chain links TRBV5-6 to TRBJ2-5; the match to TRBD1 covers 8 bases. Germline V gene data show CDR1 as SGHDT and CDR2 as YYEEEE. Germline trimming cut 2 bases from V and 4 bases from J; bases unmatched to any gene: 4. The CDR3 runs 14 residues. The CDR3 nucleotides are TGTGCCAGCAGCTTTCTCGGACAGGGAGAGACCCAGTACTTC. Residues: CASSFLGQGETQYF.

The table lists this clone with a count of one. The sample has other DNA sequences that encode this CDR3 too. The rearrangement uses TRBV5-1 and TRBJ1-1; D gene uncertain. The CDR3 runs to 14 residues. Trimming removed 3 bases from V and 0 bases from J, with 9 bases in between. Germline V gives CDR1 SGHRS, CDR2 YFSETQ. The CDR3 spells CASSSTDLNTEAFF. CDR3 coding DNA: TGCGCCAGCAGCTCCACTGACCTGAACACTGAAGCTTTCTTT.

V and J are TRBV19 and TRBJ2-5; D is unclear. This CDR3 region has 12 residues. Germline loops: CDR1 LNHDA, CDR2 SQIVND (reference sequence). Trimming left V 3 bases short and J 2 bases short, with 4 bases between. The CDR3, as DNA: TGTGCCAGTAGTATGAATCAAGAGACCCAGTACTTC. Translated: CASSMNQETQYF.

The V and J genes are TRBV5-1 and TRBJ1-3; D remains ambiguous. Deletions cut 3 bases from V and 7 bases from J, with 14 bases between. Germline V gene lookup returns CDR1 SGHRS and CDR2 YFSETQ. The CDR3 is 14 amino acids. CDR3 sequence (DNA): TGCGCCAGCAGCTCCGGTGCGGAGGCTAACACCATATATTTT. It encodes CASSSGAEANTIYF.

The CDR3 here is CASRTGVRETQYF. The CDR3, as DNA: TGTGCCAGCCGGACAGGGGTAAGGGAGACCCAGTACTTC. The chain combines TRBV7-8 with TRBJ2-5; 9 bases are shared with TRBD1. The CDR3 is 13 amino acids. V shed 8 bases, J shed 5 bases, and the junction held 6 bases outside the gene matches. CDR1 is SGHVS, CDR2 FQNEAQ, per germline.

The rearrangement joins TRBV5-1 to TRBJ1-2; 8 nucleotides match TRBD1. Unmatched junction bases numbered 11, after V lost 1 base and J lost 3 bases. Germline-derived CDR1 and CDR2 are SGHRS and YFSETQ. The CDR3 is 17 amino acids. The CDR3 loop is CASSLSPDLTGDYGYTF. Written as DNA, the CDR3 is TGCGCCAGCAGCTTGTCCCCCGACTTGACAGGGGACTATGGCTACACCTTC.

The chain combines TRBV7-9 with TRBJ1-2; 9 bases fit TRBD1. Trimming at V came to 0 bases and at J to 8 bases, leaving 10 bases not matched to a gene. The CDR3 consists of 16 residues. Germline V gene sequence: CDR1 SEHNR, CDR2 FQNEAQ (reference sequence). The CDR3 reads CASSLAPGQGLRGYTF. Here the CDR3 DNA reads TGTGCCAGCAGCTTAGCTCCGGGACAGGGATTAAGGGGCTACACCTTC.

The chain employs TRBV5-1 and TRBJ1-5; 9 positions match TRBD1. V was pared by 0 bases and J by 7 bases, with 2 bases of the junction left unmatched. Germline V gives CDR1 SGHRS, CDR2 YFSETQ. This CDR3 is built from 14 residues. The CDR3 region has the DNA TGCGCCAGCAGCTTGGGGGACAGGGCCCAGCCCCAGCATTTT. Protein sequence: CASSLGDRAQPQHF.

V gene TRBV5-6 combines with J gene TRBJ1-1; 7 nucleotides line up with TRBD1. The germline gives CDR1 SGHDT, CDR2 YYEEEE. V dropped 5 bases and J dropped 5; count of bases not matched to a gene: 9. CDR3 length equals 14 residues. The CDR3 sequence is CASSASGGGTEAFF. DNA of the CDR3: TGTGCCAGCAGTGCCTCAGGGGGAGGAACTGAAGCTTTCTTT.

The V gene is TRBV7-9, the J gene TRBJ1-5; D might be TRBD1 (5 bases). Germline CDR1 and CDR2: SEHNR and FQNEAQ (reference sequence). Trimming took off 1 base at V and 3 bases at J, with 10 bases between the two ends. CDR3 length: 15 amino acids. The CDR3 DNA is TGTGCCAGCAGCTTAGTGGGAGGGGACAATCAGCCCCAGCATTTT. It yields the protein CASSLVGGDNQPQHF.

The count of this clone is one. The chain carries TRBV7-8 and TRBJ2-3; TRBD2 matches at 11 bases. The CDR3 sequence is 16 residues long. The germline V gene has CDR1 SGHVS and CDR2 FQNEAQ. J was trimmed by 0 bases and V by 2 bases; bases with no gene match: 1. CDR3 amino acids: CASSLTSGRSTDTQYF. CDR3 nucleotides: TGTGCCAGCAGCTTAACTAGCGGGAGAAGCACAGATACGCAGTATTTT.

The chain links TRBV6-5 to TRBJ1-2, with D possibly matching TRBD1 (5 bases). The CDR3 covers 12 residues. Trimming took off 6 bases at V and 5 bases at J, with 10 bases between the two ends. Germline CDR1 MNHEY, CDR2 SVGAGI. CDR3: CASREGWYGYTF. The CDR3 DNA sequence: TGTGCCAGCAGAGAGGGGTGGTATGGCTACACCTTC.

J is TRBJ1-1 and V is TRBV6-6; D is uncertain. Germline-derived CDR1 and CDR2 are MNHNY and SVGAGI (reference sequence). Trimming pared 4 bases from V and 0 bases from J, leaving 12 bases between. The length of the CDR3 is 15 residues. The DNA of the CDR3 is TGTGCCAGCAGTTTCCATAGGACCATGAACACTGAAGCTTTCTTT. It yields the protein CASSFHRTMNTEAFF.